Below are 25 T cell receptor beta chains sequenced from a single sample in a study of T cell repertoires in ileal Crohn's disease (dated by TCRdb to between 2019 and 2020). Per the publication, the time point label means: neoterminal ileum biopsy at postoperative endoscopy, about 6 months after surgery. Library creation used the immunoSEQ multiplex PCR assay. This is the immuneACCESS table as TCRdb keeps it, with only in-frame sequences that have V and J called. A part of the clones is gone; compared with another copy, unresolved V genes explain less than half, and the rest is unexplained. A total of 9,400 or so clones appear in this sample, around 82% of them only once. Roughly a sixth of the sample belongs to the ten largest clones. The sample consisted of ileal tissue. Receptor source: an adult with Crohn's disease.

The V gene is TRBV6-5, the J gene TRBJ1-2, with D unresolved. The CDR3 is made up of 13 amino acids. Trimming cost V 2 bases and J 7 bases, with 11 bases left between them. Germline V gives CDR1 MNHEY, CDR2 SVGAGI. CDR3 nucleotide sequence: TGTGCCAGCAGTTACGAGGGAGGAAGTGGCTACACCTTC. Translating gives CASSYEGGSGYTF.

The chain combines TRBV6-5 with TRBJ2-7; D might be TRBD1 (6 bases). V was shortened by 3 bases and J by 7 bases, with 10 bases between the two germline ends. CDR1 and CDR2 from the germline V gene are MNHEY and SVGAGI. The length of the CDR3 is 12 residues. The CDR3 coding sequence is TGTGCCAGCAGTTATCCTCAGGGGGAGCAGTACTTC. Encoded protein: CASSYPQGEQYF.

The gene calls are TRBV18 and TRBJ1-4, with TRBD1 matching over 7 bases. The V gene's germline CDR1 is KGHSH and CDR2 LQKENI. With V trimmed by 2 bases and J by 7 bases, 10 bases remained unmatched. The CDR3 has 16 amino acids. The CDR3 DNA reads as TGTGCCAGCTCACCAATCGTGAGGGGGCCGATTGAAAAACTGTTTTTT. Translated, it gives CASSPIVRGPIEKLFF.

Only a few counts were recorded for this clone. The rearrangement joins TRBV15 to TRBJ2-1, with 8 bases matching TRBD2. The CDR3 sequence is 16 residues long. Germline trimming cut 1 base from V and 5 bases from J; bases unmatched to any gene: 7. CDR1 is LNHNV and CDR2 is YYDKDF in the germline V gene (reference sequence). The CDR3 sequence: CATSRGGGRFDNEQFF. Written as DNA, the CDR3 is TGTGCCACCAGCAGAGGCGGCGGGAGGTTCGACAATGAGCAGTTCTTC. The whole variable domain, remainder taken from reference TRBV15 and TRBJ2-1, is DAMVIQNPRYQVTQFGKPVTLSCSQTLNHNVMYWYQQKSSQAPKLLFHYYDKDFNNEADTPDNFQSRRPNTSFCFLDIRSPGLGDTAMYLCATSRGGGRFDNEQFFGPGTRLTVL.

This chain links TRBV30 with TRBJ1-2; 9 bases agree with TRBD1. CDR3 length equals 13 residues. J was trimmed by 6 bases and V by 0 bases; bases with no gene match: 2. Germline V CDR1 and CDR2: GTSNPN, SVGIG (reference sequence). The DNA for the CDR3 is TGTGCCTGGAGTGTTCGACAGGGGGATGGCTACACCTTC. Translation: CAWSVRQGDGYTF.

This chain links TRBV9 with TRBJ2-2, with a possible D match to TRBD2 (5 bases). CDR3 length equals 17 residues. V shed 4 bases and J shed 5 bases, with 21 bases lying between them. Germline lookup yields CDR1 SGDLS and CDR2 YYNGEE. The CDR3 nucleotides read TGTGCCAGCAGCCCTCTCCCGGGGTCTACAAGGACCGGGGAGCTGTTTTTT. Encoded protein: CASSPLPGSTRTGELFF.

The chain joins TRBV9 to TRBJ1-5; D unclear. The CDR3 extends over 15 amino acids. Germline CDR1 reads SGDLS; CDR2 reads YYNGEE. Deletions cut 3 bases from V and 1 base from J, with 11 bases between. This CDR3 is CASSASGRSNQPQHF. The CDR3 nucleotides read TGTGCCAGCAGCGCGTCGGGAAGAAGCAATCAGCCCCAGCATTTT. The complete variable domain, with remaining parts taken from reference TRBV9 and TRBJ1-5, reads DSGVTQTPKHLITATGQRVTLRCSPRSGDLSVYWYQQSLDQGLQFLIQYYNGEERAKGNILERFSAQQFPDLHSELNLSSLELGDSALYFCASSASGRSNQPQHFGDGTRLSIL.

The chain carries TRBV5-8 and TRBJ1-5, with 10 bases that match TRBD1. The V and J ends lost 5 bases and 3 bases, in that order; junction bases with no gene match: 5. The germline V gene has CDR1 SGHTS and CDR2 YDEGEE. This CDR3 region has 15 residues. The CDR3 region has the DNA TGTGCCAGCAGTTGGGACAGGGGATCCAATCAGCCCCAGCATTTT. Its protein product is CASSWDRGSNQPQHF. Complete variable domain (other parts from reference TRBV5-8 and TRBJ1-5): EAGVTQSPTHLIKTRGQQATLRCSPISGHTSVYWYQQALGLGLQFLLWYDEGEERNRGNFPPRFSGRQFPNYSSELNVNALELEDSALYLCASSWDRGSNQPQHFGDGTRLSIL.

The count of this clone is one. The V gene is TRBV6-4, the J gene TRBJ1-5, with D perhaps TRBD1 (5 bases). Germline V gene data show CDR1 as MRHNA and CDR2 as SNTAGT. Trimming stripped 8 bases from V and 6 bases from J, with 14 bases between. The CDR3 is 13 residues long. The CDR3 sequence is CASRGGRGQPQHF. The CDR3 region has the DNA TGTGCCAGCCGGGGGGGGAGGGGTCAGCCCCAGCATTTT.

V is TRBV7-2 and J is TRBJ2-7; 8 bases match TRBD2. Germline V gene sequence: CDR1 SGHTA, CDR2 FQGNSA. This CDR3 region has 13 residues. Trimming at V came to 8 bases and at J to 7 bases, leaving 10 bases not matched to a gene. The CDR3 here is CASSAGAGVEQYF. The CDR3, as DNA: TGTGCCAGCTCAGCGGGGGCGGGAGTTGAGCAGTACTTC.

The V and J genes are TRBV30 and TRBJ2-7; 9 bases are a match to TRBD2. The germline CDR1 and CDR2 sequences are GTSNPN and SVGIG (reference sequence). The CDR3 covers 13 residues. Trimming at V came to 3 bases and at J to 5 bases, leaving 5 bases not matched to a gene. Written as DNA, the CDR3 is TGTGCCTGGAGGCGGGAGGGCCGGGACGAGCAGTACTTC. It yields the protein CAWRREGRDEQYF.

V usage is TRBV28 and J usage is TRBJ1-6, with D uncertain. Per germline, CDR1 MDHEN and CDR2 SYDVKM. The CDR3 spans 16 residues. Trimming removed 3 bases at V and 9 bases at J, with 18 bases between. CDR3 protein: CASSLPPSLAGSPLHF. CDR3 coding DNA: TGTGCCAGCAGTTTGCCCCCCAGTCTGGCTGGTTCACCCCTCCACTTT.

Here the CDR3 DNA reads TGTGCCAGCAATACCGCAATCGGGACCCAGTACTTC. Protein sequence: CASNTAIGTQYF. The J gene is TRBJ2-5, the V gene TRBV6-1, with unresolved D. Trimming cost V 7 bases and J 7 bases, with 13 bases left between them. CDR1 and CDR2 (germline): MNHNS, SASEGT. The CDR3 runs 12 residues.

The chain uses TRBV11-2 and TRBJ1-3; D remains ambiguous. Deletions cut 4 bases from V and 2 bases from J, with 12 bases between. There are 15 residues in the CDR3. Germline V gene data show CDR1 as SGHAT and CDR2 as FQNNGV. The CDR3 sequence: CASSSPRTAGNTIYF. CDR3 in DNA: TGTGCCAGCAGCTCCCCAAGGACTGCTGGAAACACCATATATTTT.

The J gene is TRBJ2-3, the V gene TRBV28; D is ambiguous. Trimming cost V 6 bases and J 2 bases, with 9 bases left between them. This CDR3 contains 13 residues. CDR1 is MDHEN and CDR2 is SYDVKM in the germline V gene. The CDR3, as DNA: TGTGCCAGCAGGGCCGAAGTCACAGATACGCAGTATTTT. Its protein is CASRAEVTDTQYF.

This chain connects TRBV5-1 to TRBJ2-7, with 12 bases matching TRBD2. V shed 4 bases and J 7 bases; nucleotides not matched to a gene: 6. CDR3 length: 14 amino acids. The V gene's germline CDR1 is SGHRS and CDR2 YFSETQ. Here the CDR3 reads CASSRTSGMGEQYF. The CDR3 DNA reads TGCGCCAGCAGCCGGACTAGCGGGATGGGGGAGCAGTACTTC.

The chain recombines TRBV27 with TRBJ1-3; 7 bases map to TRBD1. Germline V gene lookup returns CDR1 MNHEY and CDR2 SMNVEV (reference sequence). This CDR3 spans 15 amino acids. With 0 bases clipped from V and 4 bases from J, the junction kept 3 bases outside the gene matches. In DNA form, the CDR3 reads TGTGCCAGCAGTTTATCCGGGACAGTGGGAAACACCATATATTTT. Its protein is CASSLSGTVGNTIYF.

There are a few counts of this clone. The chain carries TRBV7-9 and TRBJ2-1; 9 bases are shared with TRBD2. The V gene end was trimmed by 0 bases and the J gene end by 10 bases; junction bases not matched to a gene: 16. CDR1 and CDR2 from the germline V gene are SEHNR and FQNEAQ (reference sequence). The CDR3 loop spans 18 amino acids. In nucleotides, the CDR3 is TGTGCCAGCAGCTTAGCCGCCTTGAGGCGGGAGGGTATTAAAGAGCAGTTCTTC. It translates to CASSLAALRREGIKEQFF.

With respect to this clone: Other DNA sequences of this sample code for an identical CDR3. V and J are TRBV5-1 and TRBJ2-3; TRBD1 agrees at 7 bases. This CDR3 has 14 residues. The V gene's germline CDR1 is SGHRS and CDR2 YFSETQ. The V segment lost 5 bases and the J segment 0 bases; nucleotides outside the gene matches: 3. In DNA, the CDR3 is TGCGCCAGCAGTGAGGGGGCTAGCACAGATACGCAGTATTTT. Its translation: CASSEGASTDTQYF.

The chain has TRBV4-2 and TRBJ2-7; a possible D gene is TRBD2 (6 bases). V was pared by 9 bases and J by 2 bases, with 11 bases between. CDR3 length: 12 amino acids. The germline CDR1 and CDR2 sequences are LGHNA and YNFKEQ. The CDR3 is CASCGTTYEQYF. CDR3 sequence (DNA): TGTGCCAGTTGCGGGACGACCTACGAGCAGTACTTC.

This clone was recorded once. The V and J genes are TRBV5-1 and TRBJ2-7; maybe TRBD2 (6 bases). CDR3 length equals 13 residues. Trimming took off 6 bases at V and 2 bases at J, with 12 bases between the two ends. Germline CDR1 is SGHRS and CDR2 is YFSETQ. The CDR3 coding sequence is TGCGCCAGCAAACTAGCCGACACCTACGAGCAGTACTTC. This translates into CASKLADTYEQYF.

The chain recombines TRBV5-1 with TRBJ2-7; tentatively, D is TRBD1 (6 bases). Per the germline V gene, CDR1 is SGHRS and CDR2 is YFSETQ. This CDR3 spans 13 amino acids. Trimming pared 0 bases from V and 7 bases from J, leaving 11 bases between. CDR3 sequence: CASSLGRDKEQYF. CDR3 bases: TGCGCCAGCAGCTTGGGTCGGGACAAAGAGCAGTACTTC.

The sample holds a few counts of this clone. The chain uses TRBV6-6 and TRBJ2-7; 7 bases map to TRBD1. V dropped 6 bases and J dropped 0; count of bases not matched to a gene: 8. The CDR3 loop spans 15 amino acids. Looked up from germline, CDR1 is MNHNY and CDR2 is SVGAGI (reference sequence). CDR3 bases: TGTGCCAGCAGCTACCACCGGGACAGCTCCTACGAGCAGTACTTC. Translation gives CASSYHRDSSYEQYF.

The genes are TRBV7-9 and TRBJ1-1, with D uncertain. The CDR3 has 11 amino acids. Germline V gives CDR1 SEHNR, CDR2 FQNEAQ (reference sequence). Trimming pared 4 bases from V and 11 bases from J, leaving 11 bases between. The DNA for the CDR3 is TGTGCCAGCAGCTCCGGTGCGTTGGCTTTCTTT. Its translation: CASSSGALAFF.

The V and J genes are TRBV5-5 and TRBJ1-1; 7 nucleotides align to TRBD1. The CDR3 sequence is 14 residues long. Germline V gene lookup returns CDR1 SGHKS and CDR2 YYEKEE (reference sequence). Germline trimming cut 2 bases from V and 2 bases from J; bases unmatched to any gene: 3. DNA of the CDR3: TGTGCCAGCAGCTTAGGGGGCTTTAACACTGAAGCTTTCTTT. This sequence encodes CASSLGGFNTEAFF.